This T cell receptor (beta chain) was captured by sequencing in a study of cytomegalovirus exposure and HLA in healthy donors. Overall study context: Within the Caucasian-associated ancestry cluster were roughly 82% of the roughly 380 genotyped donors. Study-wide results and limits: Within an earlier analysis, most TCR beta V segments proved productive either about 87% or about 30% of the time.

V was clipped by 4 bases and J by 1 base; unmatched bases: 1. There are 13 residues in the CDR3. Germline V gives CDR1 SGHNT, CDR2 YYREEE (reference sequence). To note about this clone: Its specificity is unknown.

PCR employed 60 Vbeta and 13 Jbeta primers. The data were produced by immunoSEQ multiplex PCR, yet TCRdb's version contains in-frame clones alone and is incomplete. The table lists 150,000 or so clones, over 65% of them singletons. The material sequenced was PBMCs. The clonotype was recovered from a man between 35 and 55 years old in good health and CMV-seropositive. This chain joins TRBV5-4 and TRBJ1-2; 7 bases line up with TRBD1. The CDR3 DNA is TGTGCCAGCAGCGGGGACAGTAACTATGGCTACACCTTC. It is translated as CASSGDSNYGYTF.